The 19 T cell receptor beta chains below were found in one sample sequenced in a study of T cell repertoires in cytomegalovirus infection. Their recognized antigens are unknown. Each CDR3 protein is one row after TCRdb ran MiXCR on the reads. Seen here are fewer than 150,000 distinct CDR3 sequences, 30% observed once, and the top ten hold around 41%. This material consisted of CD8+ T cells from cultured PBMCs, taken from culture after CMV antigen stimulation. The source is a human donor in good health (CMV status not recorded). Some clones in this sample may be carry-over from other donors' samples.

This clonotype was seen more than once but under ten times. This chain connects TRBV6-2 or TRBV6-3 to TRBJ2-2, with D possibly being TRBD2 (5 bases). Per germline, CDR1 MNHEY and CDR2 SVGEGT. Trimming shortened V by 0 bases and J by 6 bases, and 11 bases separated the two germline ends. CDR3 length: 15 residues. As DNA, the CDR3 is TGTGCCAGCAGTTACTCGATCGGTAGCGCCGGGGAGCTGTTTTTT. This encodes CASSYSIGSAGELFF.

This clonotype was detected many times. The V gene is TRBV6-6, the J gene TRBJ1-2; possible D gene TRBD1, 6 bases. Germline V gene data show CDR1 as MNHNY and CDR2 as SVGAGI (reference sequence). Trimming stripped 9 bases from V and 7 bases from J, with 15 bases between. This CDR3 has 12 residues. The CDR3 sequence is CASTGASAGYTF. CDR3 coding DNA: TGTGCCAGTACGGGGGCAAGTGCTGGCTACACCTTC.

This clonotype occurred once. This chain links TRBV11-2 with TRBJ2-2, with 7 positions matching TRBD2. Trimming at V came to 2 bases and at J to 0 bases, leaving 3 bases not matched to a gene. The CDR3 is 16 amino acids. Germline V gene sequence: CDR1 SGHAT, CDR2 FQNNGV. In DNA, the CDR3 is TGTGCCAGCAGCTTAATTGGGGGGGCGAACACCGGGGAGCTGTTTTTT. Its translation: CASSLIGGANTGELFF.

This sequence joins TRBV6-5 and TRBJ2-1; D gene ambiguous. V was shortened by 6 bases and J by 5 bases, with 5 bases between the two germline ends. Per germline, CDR1 MNHEY and CDR2 SVGAGI. The CDR3 is 11 residues long. For the CDR3, the DNA is TGTGCCAGCAGGGCCAACAATGAGCAGTTCTTC. Protein sequence: CASRANNEQFF.

This clonotype occurred a few times. This may be a read error: a much more frequent sequence differs by one nucleotide. The chain uses TRBV28 and TRBJ1-5; the match to TRBD1 covers 9 bases. J lost 2 bases, V lost 6 bases, and 11 bases had no gene match. This CDR3 contains 17 residues. Germline loops: CDR1 MDHEN, CDR2 SYDVKM. The CDR3 bases are TGTGCCAGCAGCAGAGGACAGGGGCTACGGGGCAATCAGCCCCAGCATTTT. The encoded protein is CASSRGQGLRGNQPQHF.

This clonotype has a handful of counts. The chain carries TRBV7-8 and TRBJ1-6, with TRBD1 matching over 10 bases. The CDR3 is 17 residues long. Germline loops: CDR1 SGHVS, CDR2 FQNEAQ. V shed 5 bases, J shed 14 bases, and the junction held 18 bases outside the gene matches. The CDR3 loop is CASSTKRGGGQGSALHF. The CDR3 bases are TGTGCCAGCAGCACAAAGCGGGGTGGGGGACAGGGGTCAGCCCTCCACTTT.

This clonotype occurred a few times. The V call is TRBV7-2, the J call TRBJ2-7; D is undetermined. CDR3 size: 13 residues. V was pared by 4 bases and J by 4 bases, with 11 bases between. Germline-derived CDR1 and CDR2 are SGHTA and FQGNSA. CDR3 in amino acids: CASSSVGPYEQYF. Written as DNA, the CDR3 is TGTGCCAGCAGCTCGGTCGGCCCGTACGAGCAGTACTTC.

This clonotype was detected ten times or more. The chain has TRBV7-6 and TRBJ1-3, with D perhaps matching TRBD1 (5 bases). There are 14 residues in the CDR3. Germline V gene sequence: CDR1 SGHVS, CDR2 FNYEAQ. V dropped 5 bases and J dropped 1 base, with 9 bases sitting between them. The CDR3 region has the DNA TGTGCCAGCAGCCTGGACATGTCTGGAAACACCATATATTTT. The encoded protein is CASSLDMSGNTIYF.

In its sample, this clonotype was seen many times. The rearrangement uses TRBV6-2 or TRBV6-3 and TRBJ2-5; tentative D call: TRBD2 (5 bases). V lost 0 bases and J 2 bases, leaving 19 bases between the germline ends. The length of the CDR3 is 18 residues. In germline, CDR1 is MNHEY, CDR2 SVGEGT. CDR3 sequence: CASSYSTPHLARQETQYF. The CDR3 DNA sequence: TGTGCCAGCAGTTACTCGACTCCTCACTTAGCGCGGCAAGAGACCCAGTACTTC.

The gene calls are TRBV27 and TRBJ2-1; D is ambiguous. Per germline, CDR1 MNHEY and CDR2 SMNVEV (reference sequence). The ends were cut back, 3 bases at V and 4 bases at J, with 13 bases in the middle. The CDR3 consists of 15 residues. CDR3 nucleotides: TGTGCCAGCAGTTTCGTGGTTCGAGGTTACAATGAGCAGTTCTTC. This gives the protein CASSFVVRGYNEQFF.

This clonotype was seen only a few times. The chain uses TRBV7-6 and TRBJ1-1, with D unclear. The CDR3 consists of 16 residues. Per germline, CDR1 SGHVS and CDR2 FNYEAQ. V lost 5 bases and J lost 5, with 21 bases in between. The CDR3 sequence is CASSDSGVPQGTEAFF. Here the CDR3 DNA reads TGTGCCAGCAGCGACTCCGGGGTCCCCCAAGGGACTGAAGCTTTCTTT.

This sequence joins TRBV3-1 and TRBJ1-6, with unresolved D. Germline lookup yields CDR1 LGHDT and CDR2 YNNKEL (reference sequence). Deletions cut 2 bases from V and 5 bases from J, with 28 bases between. This CDR3 has 21 residues. In DNA form, the CDR3 reads TGTGCCAGCAGCCAAAGGCCCGACGGAGAGAAGATTTTCCAAGATAATTCACCCCTCCACTTT. The encoded protein is CASSQRPDGEKIFQDNSPLHF.

Only one count was recorded for this clonotype. The genes are TRBV7-4 and TRBJ2-2; D call uncertain. The germline V and J ends were trimmed by 3 bases and 3 bases, with 17 bases remaining between them. This CDR3 contains 17 residues. CDR1 is SGHVT and CDR2 is SQSDAQ in the germline V gene. CDR3 nucleotides: TGTGCCAGCAGCTTCCAAGACGATAATTGGGACACCGGGGAGCTGTTTTTT. Its protein is CASSFQDDNWDTGELFF.

This clonotype appeared a few times. The chain uses TRBV28 and TRBJ1-2; D not certain. Germline V gene data show CDR1 as MDHEN and CDR2 as SYDVKM. The CDR3 is 15 amino acids. Trimming removed 6 bases from V and 5 bases from J, with 19 bases in between. The CDR3 is CASSLLQDGRYGYTF. Written as DNA, the CDR3 is TGTGCCAGCAGCTTGTTGCAGGACGGAAGATATGGCTACACCTTC.

V is TRBV4-1 and J is TRBJ2-5; the match to TRBD2 covers 9 bases. The CDR3 consists of 16 residues. With 2 bases clipped from V and 3 bases from J, the junction kept 7 bases outside the gene matches. Germline V gene data show CDR1 as MGHRA and CDR2 as YSYEKL. CDR3 amino acids: CASSQLAAGGEETQYF. CDR3 nucleotides: TGCGCCAGCAGCCAACTAGCGGCGGGGGGGGAAGAGACCCAGTACTTC.

J is TRBJ2-7 and V is TRBV7-9; weak D call: TRBD1 (6 bases). The CDR3 totals 15 residues. V shed 4 bases and J shed 3 bases, with 16 bases lying between them. CDR1 is SEHNR and CDR2 is FQNEAQ in the germline V gene (reference sequence). CDR3 in amino acids: CASSSWADRNYEQYF. The CDR3 DNA reads TGTGCCAGCAGCTCTTGGGCTGACAGGAACTACGAGCAGTACTTC.

This clonotype was seen only a few times. This chain joins TRBV7-9 and TRBJ2-1, with a weak D call TRBD2 (7 bases). The V and J ends lost 5 bases and 0 bases respectively, with 17 bases between them. CDR3 size: 17 residues. CDR1 and CDR2 (germline): SEHNR, FQNEAQ (reference sequence). The CDR3 nucleotides read TGTGCCAGCAGCCCACCTTTCGGGGGGCGCTCCTACAATGAGCAGTTCTTC. It translates to CASSPPFGGRSYNEQFF.

This rearrangement joins TRBV27 to TRBJ2-1; 13 bases agree with TRBD2. CDR1 and CDR2 (germline): MNHEY, SMNVEV (reference sequence). The ends lost 0 bases at V and 0 bases at J; junction bases unmatched: 2. The CDR3 covers 18 residues. The CDR3 sequence: CASSLSWTSGSSYNEQFF. CDR3 nucleotide sequence: TGTGCCAGCAGTTTATCTTGGACTAGCGGGAGCTCCTACAATGAGCAGTTCTTC.

The V call is TRBV7-6, the J call TRBJ2-7, with TRBD2 as a possible D gene (5 bases). The CDR3 runs 14 residues. V was cut by 5 bases and J by 3 bases, with 14 bases left in between. Germline loops: CDR1 SGHVS, CDR2 FNYEAQ. CDR3: CASSVGARDYEQYF. CDR3 DNA: TGTGCCAGCAGCGTAGGAGCCCGGGACTACGAGCAGTACTTC.